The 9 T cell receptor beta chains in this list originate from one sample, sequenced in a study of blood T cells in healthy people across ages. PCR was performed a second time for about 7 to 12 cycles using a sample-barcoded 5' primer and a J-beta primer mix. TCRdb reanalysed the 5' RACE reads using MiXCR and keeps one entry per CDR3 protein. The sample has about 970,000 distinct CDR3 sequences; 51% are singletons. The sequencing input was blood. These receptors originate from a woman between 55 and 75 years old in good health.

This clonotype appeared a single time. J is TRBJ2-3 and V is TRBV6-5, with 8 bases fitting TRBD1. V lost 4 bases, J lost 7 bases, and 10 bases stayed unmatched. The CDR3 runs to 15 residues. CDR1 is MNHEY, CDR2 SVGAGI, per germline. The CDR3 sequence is CASSFQAGGPNTQYF. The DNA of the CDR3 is TGTGCCAGCAGTTTCCAGGCAGGGGGCCCCAATACGCAGTATTTT.

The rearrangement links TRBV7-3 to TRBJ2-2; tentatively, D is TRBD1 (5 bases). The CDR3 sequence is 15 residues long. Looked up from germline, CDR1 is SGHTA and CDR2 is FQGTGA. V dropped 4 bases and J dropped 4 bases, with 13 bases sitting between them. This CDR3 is CASSWGVSGTGELFF. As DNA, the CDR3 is TGTGCCAGCAGCTGGGGCGTCTCGGGCACCGGGGAGCTGTTTTTT.

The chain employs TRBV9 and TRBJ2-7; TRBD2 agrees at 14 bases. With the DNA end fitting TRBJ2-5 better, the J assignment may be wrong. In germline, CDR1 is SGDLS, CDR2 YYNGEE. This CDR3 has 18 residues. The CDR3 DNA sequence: TGTGCCAGCAGCGTAGCTACCGGACTAGCGGGAGGCCGGGAGACCCAGTACTTC. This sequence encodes CASSVATGLAGGRETQYF.

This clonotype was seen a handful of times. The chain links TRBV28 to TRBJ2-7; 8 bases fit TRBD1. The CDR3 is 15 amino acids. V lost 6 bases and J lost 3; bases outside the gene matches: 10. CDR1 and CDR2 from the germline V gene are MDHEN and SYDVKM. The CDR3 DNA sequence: TGTGCCAGCAGCCCCGGGACAGGATCGAGCTACGAGCAGTACTTC. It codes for CASSPGTGSSYEQYF.

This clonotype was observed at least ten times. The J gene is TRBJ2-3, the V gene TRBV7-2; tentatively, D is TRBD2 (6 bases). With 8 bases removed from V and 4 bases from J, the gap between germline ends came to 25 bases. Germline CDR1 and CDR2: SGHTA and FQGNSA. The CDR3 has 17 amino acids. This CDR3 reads CASSQQAGGTLADTQYF. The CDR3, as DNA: TGTGCCAGCTCCCAGCAAGCCGGCGGGACTCTCGCAGATACGCAGTATTTT.

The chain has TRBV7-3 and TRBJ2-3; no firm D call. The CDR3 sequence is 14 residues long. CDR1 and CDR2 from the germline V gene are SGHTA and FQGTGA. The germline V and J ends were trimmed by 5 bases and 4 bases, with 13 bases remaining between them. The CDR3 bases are TGTGCCAGCAGCGTCTTAGCCGGCCCAGATACGCAGTATTTT. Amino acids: CASSVLAGPDTQYF.

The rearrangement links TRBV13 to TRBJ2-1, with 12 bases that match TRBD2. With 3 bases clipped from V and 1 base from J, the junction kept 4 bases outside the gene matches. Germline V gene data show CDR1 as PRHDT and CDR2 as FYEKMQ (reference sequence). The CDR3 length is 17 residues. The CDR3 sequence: CASSFWTSGMSYNEQFF. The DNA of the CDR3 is TGTGCCAGCAGCTTCTGGACTAGCGGGATGTCCTACAATGAGCAGTTCTTC.

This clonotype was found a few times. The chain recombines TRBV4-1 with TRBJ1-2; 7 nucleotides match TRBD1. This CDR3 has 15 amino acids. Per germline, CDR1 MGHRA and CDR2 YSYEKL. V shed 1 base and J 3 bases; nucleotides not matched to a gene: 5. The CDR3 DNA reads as TGCGCCAGCAGCCAAGCAGGGACAGCGTACTATGGCTACACCTTC. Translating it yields CASSQAGTAYYGYTF.

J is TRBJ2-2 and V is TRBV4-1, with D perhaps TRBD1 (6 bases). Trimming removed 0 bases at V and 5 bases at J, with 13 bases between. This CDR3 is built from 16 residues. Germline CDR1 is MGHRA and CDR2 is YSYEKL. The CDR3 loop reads CASSQDPGQRTGELFF. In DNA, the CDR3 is TGCGCCAGCAGCCAAGATCCGGGACAAAGGACCGGGGAGCTGTTTTTT.